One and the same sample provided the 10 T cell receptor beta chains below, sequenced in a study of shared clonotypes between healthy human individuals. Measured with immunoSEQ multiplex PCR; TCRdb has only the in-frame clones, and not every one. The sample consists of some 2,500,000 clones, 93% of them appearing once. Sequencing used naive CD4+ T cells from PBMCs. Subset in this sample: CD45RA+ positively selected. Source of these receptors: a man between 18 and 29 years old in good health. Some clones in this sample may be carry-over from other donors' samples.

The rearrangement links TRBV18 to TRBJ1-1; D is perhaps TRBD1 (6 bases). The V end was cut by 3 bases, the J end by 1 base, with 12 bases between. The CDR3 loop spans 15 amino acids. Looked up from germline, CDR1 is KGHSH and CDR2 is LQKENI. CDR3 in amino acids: CASSPNRDGNTEAFF. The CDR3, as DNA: TGTGCCAGCTCACCGAACAGGGACGGGAACACTGAAGCTTTCTTT.

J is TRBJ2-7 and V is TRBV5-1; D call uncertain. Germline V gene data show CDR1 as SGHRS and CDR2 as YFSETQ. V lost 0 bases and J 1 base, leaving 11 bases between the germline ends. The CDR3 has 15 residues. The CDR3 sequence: CASSLVGRYSYEQYF. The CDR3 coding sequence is TGCGCCAGCAGCTTGGTCGGCAGGTATTCCTACGAGCAGTACTTC.

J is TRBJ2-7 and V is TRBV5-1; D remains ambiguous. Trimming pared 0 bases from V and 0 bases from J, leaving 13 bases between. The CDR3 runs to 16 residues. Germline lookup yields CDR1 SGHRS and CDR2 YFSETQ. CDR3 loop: CASSLVGGSPSYEQYF. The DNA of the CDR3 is TGCGCCAGCAGCTTGGTTGGTGGGTCCCCCTCCTACGAGCAGTACTTC.

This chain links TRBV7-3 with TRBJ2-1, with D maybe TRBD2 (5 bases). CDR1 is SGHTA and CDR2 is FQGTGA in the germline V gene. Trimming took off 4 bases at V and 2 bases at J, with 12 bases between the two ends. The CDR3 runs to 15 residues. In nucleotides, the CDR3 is TGTGCCAGCAGCTCCAGCGGAGTCGCCTACAATGAGCAGTTCTTC. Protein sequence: CASSSSGVAYNEQFF.

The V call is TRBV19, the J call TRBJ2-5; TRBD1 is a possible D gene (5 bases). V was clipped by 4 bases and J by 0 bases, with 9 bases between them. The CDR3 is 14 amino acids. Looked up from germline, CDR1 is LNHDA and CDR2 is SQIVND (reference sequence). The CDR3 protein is CASSTRQYQETQYF. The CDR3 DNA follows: TGTGCCAGTAGTACCCGACAGTACCAAGAGACCCAGTACTTC.

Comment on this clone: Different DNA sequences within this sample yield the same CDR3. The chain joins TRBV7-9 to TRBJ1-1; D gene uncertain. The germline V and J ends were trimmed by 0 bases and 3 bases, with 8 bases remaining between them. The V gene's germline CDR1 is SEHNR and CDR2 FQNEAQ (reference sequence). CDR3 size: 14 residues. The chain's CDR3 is CASSLAVRDTEAFF. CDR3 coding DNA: TGTGCCAGCAGCTTAGCGGTTCGGGACACTGAAGCTTTCTTT.

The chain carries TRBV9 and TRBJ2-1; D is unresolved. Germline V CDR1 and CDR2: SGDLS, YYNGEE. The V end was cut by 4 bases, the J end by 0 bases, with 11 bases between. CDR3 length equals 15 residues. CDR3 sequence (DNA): TGTGCCAGCAGCCCTCGCCCGTCCTCCTACAATGAGCAGTTCTTC. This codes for CASSPRPSSYNEQFF.

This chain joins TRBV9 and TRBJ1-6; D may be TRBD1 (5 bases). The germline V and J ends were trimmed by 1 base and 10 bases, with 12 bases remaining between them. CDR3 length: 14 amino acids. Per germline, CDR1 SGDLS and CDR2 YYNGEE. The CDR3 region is CASSVSGSGSPLHF. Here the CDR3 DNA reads TGTGCCAGCAGCGTAAGTGGGTCAGGGTCACCCCTCCACTTT.

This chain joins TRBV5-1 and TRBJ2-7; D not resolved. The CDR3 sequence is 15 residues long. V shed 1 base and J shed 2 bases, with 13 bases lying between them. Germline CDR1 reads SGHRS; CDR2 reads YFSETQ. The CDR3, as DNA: TGCGCCAGCAGCTTGTCACCGACTTCTACCTACGAGCAGTACTTC. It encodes CASSLSPTSTYEQYF. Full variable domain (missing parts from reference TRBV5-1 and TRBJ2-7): KAGVTQTPRYLIKTRGQQVTLSCSPISGHRSVSWYQQTPGQGLQFLFEYFSETQRNKGNFPGRFSGRQFSNSRSEMNVSTLELGDSALYLCASSLSPTSTYEQYFGPGTRLTVT.

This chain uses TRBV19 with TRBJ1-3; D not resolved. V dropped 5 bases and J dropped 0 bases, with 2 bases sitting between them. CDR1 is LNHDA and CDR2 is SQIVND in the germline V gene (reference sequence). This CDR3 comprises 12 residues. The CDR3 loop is CASSASGNTIYF. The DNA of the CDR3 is TGTGCCAGTAGTGCCTCTGGAAACACCATATATTTT.